Shown below are 2 T cell receptor beta chains from a single sample sequenced in a study of T cell repertoires in cytomegalovirus infection. For these TCRs, the target antigens are not known. TCRdb itself ran the reads through MiXCR, one entry per CDR3 protein. The sample lists 750,000 to 900,000 distinct CDR3 sequences; just under 30% were seen once. The material was cultured CD8+ T cells from PBMCs, obtained from culture after CMV antigen stimulation. The receptors were sampled from a human donor in good health (CMV status not recorded). Some clones in this sample may be carry-over from other donors' samples.

This clonotype was found many times. This chain joins TRBV27 and TRBJ1-1, with no clear D. Trimming shortened V by 3 bases and J by 6 bases, and 11 bases separated the two germline ends. Germline values: CDR1 MNHEY, CDR2 SMNVEV (reference sequence). CDR3 size: 13 residues. In DNA form, the CDR3 reads TGTGCCAGCAGTTTGAGTGTAACGGCTGAAGCTTTCTTT. Amino acid sequence: CASSLSVTAEAFF.

This clonotype was seen ten or more times. The chain is built from TRBV3-1 and TRBJ2-4; D is undetermined. Between the trimmed V and J ends, which lost 0 bases and 3 bases, there was a span of 9 bases. CDR3 length: 15 amino acids. Germline CDR1 reads LGHDT; CDR2 reads YNNKEL (reference sequence). CDR3 nucleotide sequence: TGTGCCAGCAGCCAAGATATGGGGAACAAAAACATTCAGTACTTC. Amino acid sequence: CASSQDMGNKNIQYF.